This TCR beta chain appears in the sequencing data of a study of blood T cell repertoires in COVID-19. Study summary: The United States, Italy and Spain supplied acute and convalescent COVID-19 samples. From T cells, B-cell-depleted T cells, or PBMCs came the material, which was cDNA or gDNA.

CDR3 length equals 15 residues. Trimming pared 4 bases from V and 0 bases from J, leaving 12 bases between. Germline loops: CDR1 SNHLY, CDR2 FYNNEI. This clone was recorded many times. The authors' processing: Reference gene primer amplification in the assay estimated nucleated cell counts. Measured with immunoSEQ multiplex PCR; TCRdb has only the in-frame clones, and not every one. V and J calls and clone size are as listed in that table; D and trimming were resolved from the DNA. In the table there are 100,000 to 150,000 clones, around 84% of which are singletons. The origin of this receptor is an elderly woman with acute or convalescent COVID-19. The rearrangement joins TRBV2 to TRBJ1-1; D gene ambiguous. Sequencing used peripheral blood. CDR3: CASSVRLIMNTEAFF. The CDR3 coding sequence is TGTGCCAGCAGTGTAAGACTGATCATGAACACTGAAGCTTTCTTT.